This TCR beta chain was sequenced during a study of blood T cell repertoires in COVID-19. Whole-study context: T cells, B-cell-depleted T cells, or PBMCs provided the cDNA or gDNA that served as material.

Seattle participants joined during active infection and were tracked over time. The junction had 5 bases not matched to a gene; V was cut back by 3 bases and J by 0 bases. Germline values: CDR1 LNHDA, CDR2 SQIVND (reference sequence). The CDR3 runs to 16 residues. Source study methods: It was from reference gene primer amplification that nucleated cell counts were estimated. Measured with immunoSEQ multiplex PCR; TCRdb has only the in-frame clones, and not every one. V, J and clone size were drawn from that table, and D and trimming were deduced from the DNA. The table includes 300,000 or so clones, 90% detected once.

This TCR derives from a woman aged 30 to 39 with COVID-19, enrolled during active disease. The sequencing sample was made of peripheral blood. The chain employs TRBV19 and TRBJ1-1; 9 bases align to TRBD1. The CDR3 region has the DNA TGTGCCAGTAGTATTGACGGGACAGGGTTGAACACTGAAGCTTTCTTT. This encodes CASSIDGTGLNTEAFF.